Listed below are T cell receptor beta chains from one sample, sequenced in a study of shared clonotypes between healthy human individuals. Method: immunoSEQ multiplex PCR; TCRdb's copy keeps in-frame clones and lacks some. Of some 2.4 million clones listed, approximately 94% are singletons. The sample was naive CD4+ T cells from PBMCs. The receptor set was obtained from a man aged 18 to 30 in good health. Some clones in this sample may be carry-over from other donors' samples. The CDR3 runs from the conserved cysteine through the conserved F or W. The D gene is left open where the match is weak. Expanded clones are given a class, and other clones once, few, many or no size at all.

>TRBJ1-4|-|few|TRBV7-6
TGTGCCAGCAGCTGGAGGGTCGGGGAAAAACTGTTTTTT
CASSWRVGEKLFF
>TRBJ2-3|TRBD2|once|TRBV7-3
TGTGCCAGCAGCTTAATGGCTAGCGGGACTAGCACAGATACGCAGTATTTT
CASSLMASGTSTDTQYF
>TRBJ2-7|-|-|TRBV25-1
TGTGCCAGCAGTGAAGGAGGCACGGGCCGGTACGAGCAGTACTTC
CASSEGGTGRYEQYF
>TRBJ1-5|-|-|TRBV27
TGTGCCAGCAGTTTAAAGGGAGTAGATCAGCCCCAGCATTTT
CASSLKGVDQPQHF
>TRBJ2-2|-|-|TRBV7-3
TGTGCCAGCAGCTTACCGTACACCGGGGAGCTGTTTTTT
CASSLPYTGELFF
>TRBJ1-1|-|-|TRBV6-5
TGTGCCAGCAGTTACTCTTACGGTCAGGGTTATGAAGCTTTCTTT
CASSYSYGQGYEAFF
>TRBJ1-1|TRBD1|-|TRBV18
TGTGCCAGCTCACGCGAGACAGGGGCCGACACTGAAGCTTTCTTT
CASSRETGADTEAFF
>TRBJ2-4|-|once|TRBV4-1
TGCGCCAGCAGCCAAGGGGGGGTGCGGGGAGGGGGCATTCAGTACTTC
CASSQGGVRGGGIQYF
>TRBJ2-2|TRBD1|-|TRBV5-1
TGCGCCAGCAGCTTGGGGACAGGAAACGGGGAGCTGTTTTTT
CASSLGTGNGELFF
>TRBJ2-2|TRBD2|-|TRBV7-3
TGTGCCAGCAGCTTAACGCGACTAGCGGGAAGCTCGGACACCGGGGAGCTGTTTTTT
CASSLTRLAGSSDTGELFF
>TRBJ2-1|-|-|TRBV4-1
TGCGCCAGCAGCCAGCGGACCCATGAGCAGTTCTTC
CASSQRTHEQFF
>TRBJ2-3|-|once|TRBV7-3
TGTGCCAGCAGCTTAACCGGACTCACAGATACGCAGTATTTT
CASSLTGLTDTQYF
>TRBJ2-1|-|-|TRBV9
TGTGCCAGCAGCGTAGTCGGGGGACCACCATACAATGAGCAGTTCTTC
CASSVVGGPPYNEQFF
>TRBJ2-1|-|-|TRBV10-1
TGCGCCAGCAGTGAAGGGACATTTTACAATGAGCAGTTCTTC
CASSEGTFYNEQFF
>TRBJ2-3|TRBD2|-|TRBV10-2
TGCGCCAGCACCCAACTAGCGGGAGTTACGTATTTT
CASTQLAGVTYF